These T cell receptor beta chains were read from a single sample in a study of blood T cell repertoires in COVID-19. The method was immunoSEQ multiplex PCR; TCRdb's version includes in-frame clones alone and lacks a portion of them. The sample has fewer than 70,000 clones, roughly 86% seen once. The sample taken for sequencing was peripheral blood. The receptors derive from a man aged 40-50 years with COVID-19, enrolled during active disease. CDR3s include the opening cysteine and the closing phenylalanine or tryptophan. The order of the fields is J gene, clone size, D gene, V gene, CDR3 protein, CDR3 DNA. A D gene is named only where the DNA matches it firmly. Some rows mark clone size as missing; the rest say once, few, many or name a class of expanded clone.

J: TRBJ1-5; size: .; D: .; V: TRBV3-1/TRBV3-2; CDR3: CASGATNQPQHF; DNA: TGTGCCAGCGGGGCTACCAATCAGCCCCAGCATTTT
J: TRBJ2-2; size: .; D: TRBD1; V: TRBV5-1; CDR3: CASSPDREAGELFF; DNA: TGCGCCAGCAGCCCGGACAGGGAAGCCGGGGAGCTGTTTTTT
J: TRBJ2-1; size: .; D: .; V: TRBV3-1/TRBV3-2; CDR3: CASSQFVLADNEQFF; DNA: TGTGCCAGCAGCCAATTCGTATTAGCGGACAATGAGCAGTTCTTC
J: TRBJ2-5; size: .; D: .; V: TRBV5-1; CDR3: CASSSPLSIGGGRGETQYF; DNA: TGCGCCAGCAGCTCCCCGCTATCTATAGGGGGGGGGCGCGGTGAGACCCAGTACTTC
J: TRBJ1-4; size: .; D: .; V: TRBV5-1; CDR3: CASSLMRGTVNEKLFF; DNA: TGCGCCAGCAGCCTTATGAGAGGTACCGTCAATGAAAAACTGTTTTTT
J: TRBJ2-1; size: .; D: TRBD2; V: TRBV6-1; CDR3: CASSERTSGSEQFF; DNA: TGTGCCAGCAGTGAAAGGACTAGCGGCTCTGAGCAGTTCTTC
J: TRBJ2-1; size: .; D: TRBD1; V: TRBV6-4; CDR3: CASSPDRMSYNEQFF; DNA: TGTGCCAGCAGTCCGGACAGGATGTCCTACAATGAGCAGTTCTTC
J: TRBJ2-3; size: .; D: TRBD2; V: TRBV28; CDR3: CASSWGSGGTTDTQYF; DNA: TGTGCCAGCAGTTGGGGTAGCGGGGGTACCACAGATACGCAGTATTTT
J: TRBJ2-3; size: .; D: .; V: TRBV7-9; CDR3: CASSYEGDTDTQYF; DNA: TGTGCCAGCAGCTACGAGGGCGACACAGATACGCAGTATTTT
J: TRBJ2-2; size: .; D: .; V: TRBV5-6; CDR3: CASSHRIDRSAGELFF; DNA: TGTGCCAGCAGCCACCGAATCGACAGGTCGGCCGGGGAGCTGTTTTTT
J: TRBJ2-3; size: .; D: .; V: TRBV14; CDR3: CASSQFSGDTDTQYF; DNA: TGTGCCAGCAGCCAATTTTCGGGGGACACAGATACGCAGTATTTT
J: TRBJ1-5; size: .; D: .; V: TRBV6-5; CDR3: CASSFRGAGQPQHF; DNA: TGTGCCAGCAGTTTCAGGGGCGCCGGTCAGCCCCAGCATTTT
J: TRBJ1-4; size: .; D: .; V: TRBV15; CDR3: CATSKTGTEGEKLFF; DNA: TGTGCCACCAGCAAGACTGGCACCGAAGGTGAAAAACTGTTTTTT
J: TRBJ1-2; size: .; D: .; V: TRBV3-1/TRBV3-2; CDR3: CASSPLRGGDGYTF; DNA: TGTGCCAGCAGCCCCCTCCGGGGGGGTGACGGCTACACCTTC
J: TRBJ2-2; size: .; D: TRBD1; V: TRBV14; CDR3: CASSGLPGQGATGELFF; DNA: TGTGCCAGCAGTGGATTACCGGGACAGGGGGCCACCGGGGAGCTGTTTTTT
J: TRBJ1-1; size: once; D: .; V: TRBV3-1/TRBV3-2; CDR3: CASSQVFGGNTEAFF; DNA: TGTGCCAGCAGCCAAGTGTTCGGCGGGAACACTGAAGCTTTCTTT
J: TRBJ2-7; size: .; D: .; V: TRBV5-6; CDR3: CASTAWIQAAYEQYF; DNA: TGTGCCAGCACAGCTTGGATCCAGGCTGCCTACGAGCAGTACTTC
J: TRBJ2-6; size: once; D: .; V: TRBV7-6; CDR3: CASSLTGEAGANVLTF; DNA: TGTGCCAGCAGCTTAACAGGGGAGGCTGGGGCCAACGTCCTGACTTTC
J: TRBJ2-3; size: .; D: .; V: TRBV18; CDR3: CASSRGTPPSTDTQYF; DNA: TGTGCCAGCTCACGAGGGACACCACCCAGCACAGATACGCAGTATTTT
J: TRBJ1-5; size: .; D: .; V: TRBV2; CDR3: CASSDSGFQPQHF; DNA: TGTGCCAGCAGCGATTCAGGGTTTCAGCCCCAGCATTTT
J: TRBJ2-5; size: .; D: TRBD2; V: TRBV6-6; CDR3: CASRRAGGEETQYF; DNA: TGTGCCAGCAGAAGAGCGGGGGGGGAAGAGACCCAGTACTTC
J: TRBJ1-5; size: few; D: .; V: TRBV19; CDR3: CASSMGVVRKISNQPQHF; DNA: TGTGCCAGTAGTATGGGAGTAGTGCGGAAGATAAGCAATCAGCCCCAGCATTTT
J: TRBJ1-4; size: .; D: TRBD1; V: TRBV5-1; CDR3: CASSSGTGGNEKLFF; DNA: TGCGCCAGCAGCTCCGGGACAGGGGGTAATGAAAAACTGTTTTTT
J: TRBJ2-5; size: .; D: TRBD1; V: TRBV6-5; CDR3: CASTLTGPQETQYF; DNA: TGTGCCAGCACCCTGACAGGGCCACAAGAGACCCAGTACTTC
J: TRBJ2-1; size: .; D: .; V: TRBV6-5; CDR3: CASSSQVFDRYNEQFF; DNA: TGTGCCAGCAGTTCACAGGTGTTCGACCGGTACAATGAGCAGTTCTTC
J: TRBJ2-7; size: .; D: TRBD1; V: TRBV2; CDR3: CASSRDRGFDEQYF; DNA: TGTGCCAGCAGCCGGGACAGGGGGTTTGACGAGCAGTACTTC
J: TRBJ1-2; size: once; D: .; V: TRBV28; CDR3: CASSLGGAYGYTF; DNA: TGTGCCAGCAGTTTAGGGGGGGCCTATGGCTACACCTTC
J: TRBJ2-7; size: .; D: .; V: TRBV19; CDR3: CASSIWSDDIYEQYF; DNA: TGTGCCAGTAGTATATGGAGCGACGATATCTACGAGCAGTACTTC
J: TRBJ1-2; size: .; D: .; V: TRBV4-1; CDR3: CASSSLGPAGGYTF; DNA: TGCGCCAGCAGCAGCCTCGGGCCGGCGGGGGGCTACACCTTC
J: TRBJ1-4; size: once; D: .; V: TRBV5-1; CDR3: CASSIGTANEKLFF; DNA: TGCGCCAGCAGCATCGGTACAGCAAATGAAAAACTGTTTTTT
J: TRBJ1-1; size: few; D: .; V: TRBV7-8; CDR3: CASSLVQGDTEAFF; DNA: TGTGCCAGCAGCTTAGTACAGGGCGACACTGAAGCTTTCTTT
J: TRBJ1-3; size: .; D: TRBD1; V: TRBV6-1; CDR3: CASSRTGGNTIYF; DNA: TGTGCCAGCAGTCGGACAGGAGGAAACACCATATATTTT
J: TRBJ2-1; size: few; D: .; V: TRBV5-4; CDR3: CASINPGDPYNEQFF; DNA: TGTGCCAGCATCAACCCCGGGGATCCTTACAATGAGCAGTTCTTC
J: TRBJ1-2; size: .; D: .; V: TRBV27; CDR3: CASSFNGLYGYTF; DNA: TGTGCCAGCAGTTTCAATGGCCTCTATGGCTACACCTTC
J: TRBJ1-2; size: once; D: .; V: TRBV2; CDR3: CASSGEAGYTF; DNA: TGTGCCAGCAGTGGCGAGGCTGGCTACACCTTC